This T cell receptor (beta chain) was captured in a study of CD8+CD57+ T cells in acquired aplastic anemia. About the study: Quantities of DNA derived from sorted CD4+ and CD8+ cells averaged roughly 3 ug. Study-wide points: It was found that 25 to 35 CD8+ CDR3 sequences were shared between patients and controls.

The CDR3 has 15 amino acids. The V end was cut by 6 bases, the J end by 1 base, with 19 bases between. From germline, CDR1 is SQVTM and CDR2 ANQGSEA. TCR beta VDJ and CDR3 were profiled, and genomic DNA was the template. TCRdb itself ran the reads through MiXCR, one entry per CDR3 protein. The table shows around 170,000 distinct CDR3 sequences, with 48% occurring only once. Whoever was chosen for sequencing had shown CD8+CD57+ cell expansion by flow cytometry. As regards this clonotype: The target antigen is unknown.

The sample taken for sequencing was sorted CD4+, CD8+, or CD8+CD57+ T cells (not recorded which) from PBMCs. J is TRBJ2-7 and V is TRBV29-1, with D maybe TRBD2 (6 bases). The source is a human donor with aplastic anemia. The CDR3 bases are TGCAGCGTAGACTTTGGGGAGGATCCTTCCTACGAGCAGTACTTC. Its protein product is CSVDFGEDPSYEQYF.